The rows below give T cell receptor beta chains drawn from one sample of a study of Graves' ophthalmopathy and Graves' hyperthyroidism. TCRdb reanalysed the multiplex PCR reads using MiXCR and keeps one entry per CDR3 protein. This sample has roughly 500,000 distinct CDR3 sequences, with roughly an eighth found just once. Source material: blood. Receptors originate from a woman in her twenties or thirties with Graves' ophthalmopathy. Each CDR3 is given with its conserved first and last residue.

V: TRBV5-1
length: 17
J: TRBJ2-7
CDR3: CASSPGGQTSWRSEQYF

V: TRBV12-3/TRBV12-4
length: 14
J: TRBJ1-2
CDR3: CASSPGSRDYGYTF

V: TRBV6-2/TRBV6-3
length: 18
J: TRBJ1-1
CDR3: CASSLPRAGTGGNTEAFF

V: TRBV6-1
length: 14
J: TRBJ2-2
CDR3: CASTPTGNTGELFF

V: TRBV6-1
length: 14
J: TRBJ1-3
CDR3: CASSVPGSGNAIYF

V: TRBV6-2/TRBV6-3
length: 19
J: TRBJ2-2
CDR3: CASSPRGAGGPTPTGELFF

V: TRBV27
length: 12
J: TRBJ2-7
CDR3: CASRGQTYEQYF

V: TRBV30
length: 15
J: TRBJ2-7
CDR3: CAWSVWDRDTYEQYF

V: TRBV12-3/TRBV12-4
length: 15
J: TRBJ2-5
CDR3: CASSLAGVIKETQYF

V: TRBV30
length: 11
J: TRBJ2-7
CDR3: CAWGQGYEQYF

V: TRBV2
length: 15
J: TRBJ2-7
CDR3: CASSLRGQSSYEQYF

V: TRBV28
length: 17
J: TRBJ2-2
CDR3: CASRAQSPGTNTGELFF

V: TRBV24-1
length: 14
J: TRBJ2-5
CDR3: CATSALGAAETQYF

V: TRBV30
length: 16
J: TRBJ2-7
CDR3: CAWREKWGGLSYEQYF

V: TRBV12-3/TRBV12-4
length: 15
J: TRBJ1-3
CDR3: CASSMTGVSGNTIYF

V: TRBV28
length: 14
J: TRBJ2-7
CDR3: CASGQTNGYYEQYF

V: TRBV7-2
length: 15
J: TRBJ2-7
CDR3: CASSLGGGGIYEQYF

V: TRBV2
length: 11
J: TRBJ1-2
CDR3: CASTDRGGYTF

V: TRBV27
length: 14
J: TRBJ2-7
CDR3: CASSPAGVPHEQYF

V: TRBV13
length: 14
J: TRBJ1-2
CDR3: CASSPRALGPGYTF

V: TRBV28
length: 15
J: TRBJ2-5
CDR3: CASSSLSGSVETQYF

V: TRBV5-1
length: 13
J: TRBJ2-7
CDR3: CASSPAPSYEQYF

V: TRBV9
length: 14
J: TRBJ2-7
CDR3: CASSVASNQPEQYF

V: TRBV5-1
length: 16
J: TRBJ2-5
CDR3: CASSLGLGGYQETQYF